These 5 T cell receptor beta chains were all obtained from the same sample, sequenced in a study of shared clonotypes between healthy human individuals. The data were produced by immunoSEQ multiplex PCR, yet TCRdb's version contains in-frame clones alone and is incomplete. The repertoire holds about 980,000 clones, 70% to 85% seen once, with 1.5% in the top ten. The sample consisted of memory CD4+ T cells sorted from blood. The sample's subset: CD45RA-negative fraction. These receptor sequences come from a man between 18 and 29 years old in good health.

The chain employs TRBV6-6 and TRBJ1-5; unclear D gene. V was trimmed by 2 bases and J by 6 bases, leaving 5 bases between them. In germline, CDR1 is MNHNY, CDR2 SVGAGI (reference sequence). This CDR3 region has 12 residues. The CDR3, as DNA: TGTGCCAGCAGTTACATGGGTCAGCCCCAGCATTTT. It codes for CASSYMGQPQHF.

The rearrangement uses TRBV6-6 and TRBJ2-7; D not resolved. Germline V lookup: CDR1 MNHNY, CDR2 SVGAGI (reference sequence). Trimming took 0 bases from V and 9 from J, leaving 12 bases between them. The CDR3 is 13 residues long. As DNA, the CDR3 is TGTGCCAGCAGTTACTCAAGGGCCGCTTGGCAGTACTTC. Protein: CASSYSRAAWQYF.

The chain couples TRBV7-2 to TRBJ2-7; D unclear. CDR1 is SGHTA, CDR2 FQGNSA, per germline. There are 14 residues in the CDR3. The V gene lost 4 bases and the J gene lost 2 bases, with 12 bases spanning the gap. DNA of the CDR3: TGTGCCAGCAGCTCGGAGATGGTCACCTACGAGCAGTACTTC. Protein sequence: CASSSEMVTYEQYF.

On this clone: Its ends do not fully match the called genes, so a read error is possible. The rearrangement uses TRBV7-7 and TRBJ1-6; D unclear. This CDR3 comprises 13 residues. Germline CDR1 is SSHAT and CDR2 is FNYEAQ (reference sequence). In DNA, the CDR3 is TGTGCTAGCAGCTTAGATCTAAATTCACCCCTCCACTTT. Amino acid sequence: CASSLDLNSPLHF.

This clone was found a few times. The chain joins TRBV5-6 to TRBJ1-5; D is uncertain. V gave up 2 bases and J gave up 10 bases, with 10 bases separating them. CDR1 SGHDT and CDR2 YYEEEE come from the germline V gene. CDR3 size: 12 residues. CDR3 region: CASSFGPSPQHF. In nucleotides, the CDR3 is TGTGCCAGCAGCTTCGGGCCAAGTCCCCAGCATTTT.